This TCR beta chain was sequenced during a study of control samples from healthy donors and cancer patients. Generated by immunoSEQ multiplex PCR, the TCRdb table keeps only in-frame clones and is missing some. The sample lists about 130,000 clones, over 80% occurring once. This CDR3 comprises 15 residues. Between the trimmed V and J ends, which lost 6 bases and 4 bases, there was a span of 16 bases. Germline V CDR1 and CDR2: MNHEY, SVGAGI. The gene calls are TRBV6-5 and TRBJ1-5; D is ambiguous. This clonotype was sampled from a man aged 80 or over with head and neck cancer. The sequenced sample consisted of PBMCs. The CDR3 bases are TGTGCCAGCAGGGTTCGGACGGAACCAAATCAGCCCCAGCATTTT. Encoded protein: CASRVRTEPNQPQHF.